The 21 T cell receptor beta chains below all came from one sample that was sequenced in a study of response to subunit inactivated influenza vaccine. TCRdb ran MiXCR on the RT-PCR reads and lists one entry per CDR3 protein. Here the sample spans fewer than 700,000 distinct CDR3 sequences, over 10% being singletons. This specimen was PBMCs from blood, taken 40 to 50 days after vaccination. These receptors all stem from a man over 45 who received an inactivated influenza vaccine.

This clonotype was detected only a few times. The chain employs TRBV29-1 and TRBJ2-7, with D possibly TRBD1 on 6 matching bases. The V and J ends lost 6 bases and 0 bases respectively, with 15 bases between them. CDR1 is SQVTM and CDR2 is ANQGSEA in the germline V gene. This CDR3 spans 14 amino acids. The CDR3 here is CSVRGQGSSYEQYF. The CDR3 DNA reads TGCAGCGTCCGAGGGCAGGGGTCCTCCTACGAGCAGTACTTC.

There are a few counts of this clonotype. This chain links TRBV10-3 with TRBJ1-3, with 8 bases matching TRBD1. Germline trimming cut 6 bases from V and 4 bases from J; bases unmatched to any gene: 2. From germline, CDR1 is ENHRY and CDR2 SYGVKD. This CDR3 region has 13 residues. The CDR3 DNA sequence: TGTGCCATCAGGGACAGGGACGGAAACACCATATATTTT. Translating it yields CAIRDRDGNTIYF.

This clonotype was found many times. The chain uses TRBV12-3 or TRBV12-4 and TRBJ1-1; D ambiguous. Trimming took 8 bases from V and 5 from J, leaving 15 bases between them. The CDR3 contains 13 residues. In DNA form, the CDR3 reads TGTGCCAGCGGCGGACTCCGGAGGACTGAAGCTTTCTTT. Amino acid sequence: CASGGLRRTEAFF.

CDR3: CSVGIGSGAGNTIYF. CDR3 in DNA: TGCAGCGTTGGTATAGGTTCAGGGGCTGGAAACACCATATATTTT. The rearrangement links TRBV29-1 to TRBJ1-3; a weak D match, TRBD1 (6 bases). CDR1 is SQVTM, CDR2 ANQGSEA, per germline. The CDR3 length is 15 residues. The germline V and J ends were trimmed by 4 bases and 2 bases, with 15 bases remaining between them.

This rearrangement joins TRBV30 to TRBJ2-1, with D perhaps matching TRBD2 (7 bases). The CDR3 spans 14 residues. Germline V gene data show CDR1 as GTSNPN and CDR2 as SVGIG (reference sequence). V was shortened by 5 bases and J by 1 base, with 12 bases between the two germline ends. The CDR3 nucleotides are TGTGCCTGGGGAGGGGGGGGGTCCTACAATGAGCAGTTCTTC. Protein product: CAWGGGGSYNEQFF.

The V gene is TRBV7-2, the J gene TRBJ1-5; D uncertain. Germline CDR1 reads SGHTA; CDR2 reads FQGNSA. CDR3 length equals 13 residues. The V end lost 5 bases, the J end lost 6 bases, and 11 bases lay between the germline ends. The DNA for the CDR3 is TGTGCCAGCAGCCCTTCCGACACTCAGCCCCAGCATTTT. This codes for CASSPSDTQPQHF.

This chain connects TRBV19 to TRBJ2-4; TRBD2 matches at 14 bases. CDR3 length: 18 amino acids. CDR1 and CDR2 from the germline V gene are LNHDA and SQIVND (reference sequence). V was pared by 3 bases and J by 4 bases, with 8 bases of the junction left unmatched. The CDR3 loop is CASSMAGTSGSGKNIQYF. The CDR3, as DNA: TGTGCCAGTAGTATGGCAGGGACTAGCGGGAGTGGTAAAAACATTCAGTACTTC.

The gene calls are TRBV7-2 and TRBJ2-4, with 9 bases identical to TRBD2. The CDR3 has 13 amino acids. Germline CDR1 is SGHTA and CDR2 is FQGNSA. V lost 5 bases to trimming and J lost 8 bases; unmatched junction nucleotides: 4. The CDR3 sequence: CASSHGGGDIQYF. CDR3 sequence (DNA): TGTGCCAGCAGCCACGGCGGGGGGGACATTCAGTACTTC. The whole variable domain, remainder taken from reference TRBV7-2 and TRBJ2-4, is GAGVSQSPSNKVTEKGKDVELRCDPISGHTALYWYRQSLGQGLEFLIYFQGNSAPDKSGLPSDRFSAERTGGSVSTLTIQRTQQEDSAVYLCASSHGGGDIQYFGAGTRLSVL.

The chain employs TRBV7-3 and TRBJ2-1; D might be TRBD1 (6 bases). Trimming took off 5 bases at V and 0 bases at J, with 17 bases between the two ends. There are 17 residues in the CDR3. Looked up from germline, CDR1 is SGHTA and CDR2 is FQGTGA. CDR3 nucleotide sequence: TGTGCCAGCAGCCCAATGTGGGACAAGAGCTCCTACAATGAGCAGTTCTTC. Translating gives CASSPMWDKSSYNEQFF.

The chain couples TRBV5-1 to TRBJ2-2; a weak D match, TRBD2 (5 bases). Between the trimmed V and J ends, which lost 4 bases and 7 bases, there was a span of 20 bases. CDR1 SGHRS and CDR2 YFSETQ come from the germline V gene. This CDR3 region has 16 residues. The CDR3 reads CASSILLGKRDGELFF. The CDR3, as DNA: TGCGCCAGCAGCATCCTTCTCGGGAAAAGGGACGGGGAGCTGTTTTTT.

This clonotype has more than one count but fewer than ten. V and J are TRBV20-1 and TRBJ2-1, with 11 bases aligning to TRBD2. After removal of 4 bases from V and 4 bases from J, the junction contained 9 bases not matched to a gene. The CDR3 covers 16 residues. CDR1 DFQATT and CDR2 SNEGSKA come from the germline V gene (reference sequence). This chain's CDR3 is CSANTDRTSGYNEQFF. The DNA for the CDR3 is TGCAGTGCTAATACCGACCGGACTAGCGGGTACAATGAGCAGTTCTTC.

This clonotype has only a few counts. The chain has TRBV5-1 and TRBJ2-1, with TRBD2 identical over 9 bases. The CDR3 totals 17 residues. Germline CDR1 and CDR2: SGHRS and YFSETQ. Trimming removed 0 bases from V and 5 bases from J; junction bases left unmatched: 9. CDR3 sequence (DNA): TGCGCCAGCAGCTTGGCTAGCGGGGTAATACGGAACAATGAGCAGTTCTTC. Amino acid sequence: CASSLASGVIRNNEQFF.

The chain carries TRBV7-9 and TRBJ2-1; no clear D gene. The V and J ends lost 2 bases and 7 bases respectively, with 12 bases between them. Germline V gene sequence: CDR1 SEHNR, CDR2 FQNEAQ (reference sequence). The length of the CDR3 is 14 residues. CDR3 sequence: CASSLITAWNEQFF. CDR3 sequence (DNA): TGTGCCAGCAGCTTAATCACTGCCTGGAATGAGCAGTTCTTC.

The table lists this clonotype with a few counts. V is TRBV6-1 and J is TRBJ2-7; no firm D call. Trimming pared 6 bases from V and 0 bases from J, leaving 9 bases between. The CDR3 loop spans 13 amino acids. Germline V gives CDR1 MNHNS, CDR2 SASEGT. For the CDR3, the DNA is TGTGCCAGCAGGACCTACAGCTCCTACGAGCAGTACTTC. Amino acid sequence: CASRTYSSYEQYF.

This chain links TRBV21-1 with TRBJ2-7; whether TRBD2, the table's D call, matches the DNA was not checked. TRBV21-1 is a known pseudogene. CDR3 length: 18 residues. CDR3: CASSSATTGPCLTYEQYF. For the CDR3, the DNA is TGTGCCAGCAGCTCCGCCACCACCGGGCCCTGCCTTACCTACGAGCAGTACTTC.

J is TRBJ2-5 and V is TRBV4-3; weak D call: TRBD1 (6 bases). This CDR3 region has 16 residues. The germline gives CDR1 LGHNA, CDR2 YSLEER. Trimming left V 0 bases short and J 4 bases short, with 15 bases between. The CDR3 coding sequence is TGCGCCAGCAGCCAAGATTTGGGGGCTGCCGGAGAGACCCAGTACTTC. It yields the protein CASSQDLGAAGETQYF.

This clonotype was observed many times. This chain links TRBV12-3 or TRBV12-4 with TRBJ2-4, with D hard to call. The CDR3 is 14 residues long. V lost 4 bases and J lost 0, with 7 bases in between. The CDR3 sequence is CASSSDLAKNIQYF. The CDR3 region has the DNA TGTGCCAGCAGTTCGGATCTAGCCAAAAACATTCAGTACTTC.

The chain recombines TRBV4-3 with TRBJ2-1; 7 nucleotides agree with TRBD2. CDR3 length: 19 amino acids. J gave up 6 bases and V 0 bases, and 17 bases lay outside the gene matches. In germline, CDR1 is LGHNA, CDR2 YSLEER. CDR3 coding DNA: TGCGCCAGCAGCCAAGATCTAAAGGTGGGCGGGAGCCCCCTCAATGAGCAGTTCTTC. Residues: CASSQDLKVGGSPLNEQFF.

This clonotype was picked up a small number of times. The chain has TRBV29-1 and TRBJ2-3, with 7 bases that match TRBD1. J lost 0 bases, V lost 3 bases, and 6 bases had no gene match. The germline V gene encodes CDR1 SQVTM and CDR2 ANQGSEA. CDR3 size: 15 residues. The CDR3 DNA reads TGCAGCGTTGAGGGGGACAGCGCTAGCACAGATACGCAGTATTTT. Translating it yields CSVEGDSASTDTQYF.

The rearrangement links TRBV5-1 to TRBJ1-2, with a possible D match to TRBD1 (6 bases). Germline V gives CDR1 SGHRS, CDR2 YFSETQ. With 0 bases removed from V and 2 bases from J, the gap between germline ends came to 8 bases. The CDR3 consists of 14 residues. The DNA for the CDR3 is TGCGCCAGCAGCTTGGGGGACATGAACTATGGCTACACCTTC. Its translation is CASSLGDMNYGYTF.

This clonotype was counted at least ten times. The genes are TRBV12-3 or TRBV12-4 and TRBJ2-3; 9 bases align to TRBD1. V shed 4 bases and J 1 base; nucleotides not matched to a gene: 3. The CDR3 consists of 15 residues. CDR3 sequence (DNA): TGTGCCAGCAGTTGGGGACAGGGCCGCACAGATACGCAGTATTTT. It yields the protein CASSWGQGRTDTQYF.